This TCR beta chain was recovered during a study of blood T cell repertoires in COVID-19. With V trimmed by 9 bases and J by 3 bases, 10 bases remained unmatched. CDR3 length: 14 amino acids. Germline V gives CDR1 MNHEY, CDR2 SVGAGI. All enrollees were roughly 18 to 89 years old and from around 25 US areas. Self-reported history from a screening survey and questionnaire set each donor's cohort. This clone was observed a single time. The authors' processing: Amplification of reference gene primers provided the estimated nucleated cell counts. TCRdb's copy holds only in-frame clones and misses some; the assay was immunoSEQ multiplex PCR. From that table come the V and J calls and clone size; the DNA was used to work out D and trimming. The data show 150,000 to 200,000 clones, roughly 90% seen once.

The source is a human donor with acute COVID-19. The donor label of this sample is uncertain. V and J are TRBV6-5 and TRBJ2-7; TRBD1 matches at 8 bases. The specimen was PBMCs or T cells enriched from blood (not recorded which). CDR3 sequence: CASEPGQGYYEQYF. In nucleotides, the CDR3 is TGTGCCAGTGAACCTGGACAGGGCTACTACGAGCAGTACTTC.